This T cell receptor beta chain was profiled in a study of beta chain features in type 1 diabetes. This clone has just a few counts. Since all of the isolated RNA was reverse transcribed, expressed TCRB transcripts were what got sequenced. Method: immunoSEQ multiplex PCR; TCRdb's copy keeps in-frame clones and lacks some. Found here are fewer than 900,000 clones, roughly a sixth of them singletons; the top ten hold 0.023%. Per germline, CDR1 SGHTA and CDR2 FQGNSA. CDR3 length: 15 residues. V lost 5 bases, J lost 0 bases, and 5 bases stayed unmatched. It was one heparinised blood draw, averaging around 120 mL, that each donor gave.

Sequencing input: naive CD4+ T cells from blood. The source is a woman younger than 35 in good health. The V and J genes are TRBV7-2 and TRBJ1-1; 8 bases match TRBD1. In nucleotides, the CDR3 is TGTGCCAGCAGCCCCGGGACAGGAATGAACACTGAAGCTTTCTTT. This sequence encodes CASSPGTGMNTEAFF.